The table lists the clone carrying this T cell receptor (beta chain) with a few counts. The data derive from a study of early T cells in non-severe SARS-CoV-2 infection. Study as a whole: Sequencing targeted bulk RNA from unsorted whole blood, leaving chains unpaired.

Researchers tagged individual cDNA molecules with unique molecular identifiers. Via MiXCR, TCRdb re-called the 5' RACE reads, giving one row per CDR3 protein. The data contain some 75,000 distinct CDR3 sequences, approximately 14% of them singletons. This CDR3 region has 12 residues. Per the germline V gene, CDR1 is SQVTM and CDR2 is ANQGSEA. Trimming pared 7 bases from V and 5 bases from J, leaving 14 bases between. The source material was whole blood. This TCR came from an adult who was a healthcare worker with PCR-confirmed SARS-CoV-2 infection or an uninfected control (not recorded which). V and J are TRBV29-1 and TRBJ2-5; tentative D call: TRBD2 (6 bases). In DNA, the CDR3 is TGCAGCGCGCCCCGCGGGGAGGAGACCCAGTACTTC. Protein sequence: CSAPRGEETQYF.